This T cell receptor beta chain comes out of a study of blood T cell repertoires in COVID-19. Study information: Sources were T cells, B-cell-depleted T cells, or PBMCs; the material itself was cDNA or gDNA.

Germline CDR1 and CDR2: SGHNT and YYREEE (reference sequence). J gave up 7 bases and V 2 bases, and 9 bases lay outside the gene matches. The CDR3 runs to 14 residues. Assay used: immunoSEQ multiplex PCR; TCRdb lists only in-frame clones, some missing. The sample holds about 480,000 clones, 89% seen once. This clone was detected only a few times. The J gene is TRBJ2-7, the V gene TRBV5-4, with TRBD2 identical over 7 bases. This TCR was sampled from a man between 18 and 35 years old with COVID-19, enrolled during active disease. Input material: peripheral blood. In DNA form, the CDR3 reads TGTGCCAGCAGCTTTGGGAGGGGAACTGGTGAGCAGTACTTC. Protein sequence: CASSFGRGTGEQYF.